Each of the 2 T cell receptor beta chains below was sequenced from the same sample in a study of cytomegalovirus exposure and HLA in healthy donors (dated by TCRdb to 2016 to 2017). Library prep was done by the immunoSEQ multiplex PCR assay. A mixture of 60 forward primers for TCR Vbeta segments and 13 reverse primers for TCR Jbeta segments was used in the multiplex PCR. Here the immuneACCESS table is served through TCRdb, limited to in-frame sequences with V and J called. Missing clones are a known gap in these copies; in checked studies unresolved V genes cover under half, and the rest lacks a known reason. The sample's table covers tens of thousands of clones. Approximately 10% of the sample belongs to the ten largest clones. Sample: PBMCs. The receptor set was obtained from a woman aged 50 to 65 in good health and CMV-seropositive.

About this clone: This specimen includes other DNA sequences encoding the same CDR3. The chain joins TRBV18 to TRBJ2-3, with D unclear. V lost 3 bases and J 3 bases, leaving 13 bases between the germline ends. This CDR3 region has 15 residues. Germline values: CDR1 KGHSH, CDR2 LQKENI. The CDR3 DNA is TGTGCCAGCTCACCTTTGGATAGCTCAACAGATACGCAGTATTTT. Amino acid sequence: CASSPLDSSTDTQYF.

The V gene is TRBV9, the J gene TRBJ2-3, with TRBD2 identical over 11 bases. The CDR3 totals 16 residues. V lost 2 bases and J lost 0; bases outside the gene matches: 2. CDR1 and CDR2 (germline): SGDLS, YYNGEE. Here the CDR3 reads CASSVSGRASTDTQYF. CDR3 DNA sequence: TGTGCCAGCAGCGTTAGCGGGAGGGCTAGCACAGATACGCAGTATTTT.